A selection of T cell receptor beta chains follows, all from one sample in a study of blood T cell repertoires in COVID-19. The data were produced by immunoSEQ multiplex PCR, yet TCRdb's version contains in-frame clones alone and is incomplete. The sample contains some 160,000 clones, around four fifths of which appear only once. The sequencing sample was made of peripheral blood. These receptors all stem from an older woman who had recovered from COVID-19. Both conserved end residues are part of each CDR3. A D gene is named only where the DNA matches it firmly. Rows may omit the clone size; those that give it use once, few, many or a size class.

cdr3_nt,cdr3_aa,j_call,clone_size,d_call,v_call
TGTGCCAGTAGTACACAGGGGGCCCAGCCCCAGCATTTT,CASSTQGAQPQHF,TRBJ1-5,few,TRBD1,TRBV19
TGCAGCGGGGAGAGGGGCACAGATACGCAGTATTTT,CSGERGTDTQYF,TRBJ2-3,.,.,TRBV29-1
TGTGCCAGCAGCCCACCGGGGAGGGTTAATGAAAAACTGTTTTTT,CASSPPGRVNEKLFF,TRBJ1-4,once,.,TRBV7-9
TGTGCCAGGACAGAAGAGACCCAGTACTTC,CARTEETQYF,TRBJ2-5,.,.,TRBV6-5
TGTGCCAGCAGCCGCCAGTTACATCAGCCCCAGCATTTT,CASSRQLHQPQHF,TRBJ1-5,.,.,TRBV7-8
TGTGCCAGCAGCTTGAGGACAGAGTACACAGATACGCAGTATTTT,CASSLRTEYTDTQYF,TRBJ2-3,.,.,TRBV5-4
TGTGCCAGCAGTGACCTACAGGGTTATCAGCCCCAGCATTTT,CASSDLQGYQPQHF,TRBJ1-5,many,.,TRBV2
TGTGCCACCAGCTCCACGAACAACCGCGAGCAGTACTTC,CATSSTNNREQYF,TRBJ2-7,.,.,TRBV15
TGTGCCAGCAGCCAAGAAGGGGAGGGGCCTGGGGGCTACACCTTC,CASSQEGEGPGGYTF,TRBJ1-2,once,.,TRBV3-1/TRBV3-2
TGTGCCAGCAGTACACCGGGACACTCGACGGGCTACACCTTC,CASSTPGHSTGYTF,TRBJ1-2,.,.,TRBV6-5
TGTGCCAGCAGTTTATGGGACAGGGCCTACGAGCAGTACTTC,CASSLWDRAYEQYF,TRBJ2-7,.,TRBD1,TRBV27
TGTGCCACCAGTGATCCCCTGGACAGAGTCCTCACAGATACGCAGTATTTT,CATSDPLDRVLTDTQYF,TRBJ2-3,.,.,TRBV24-1
TGTGCCAGCAGTTGGACAGGGGGCTCCAATAATTCACCCCTCCACTTT,CASSWTGGSNNSPLHF,TRBJ1-6,.,TRBD1,TRBV6-2/TRBV6-3
TGCGCCAGCAGCACGGGACAGGGAGTACGTTCGGTGACCCAGTACTTC,CASSTGQGVRSVTQYF,TRBJ2-5,.,TRBD1,TRBV4-1
TGTGCCAGCAGCTCCGACAGGGGAGACATTCAGTACTTC,CASSSDRGDIQYF,TRBJ2-4,.,TRBD1,TRBV7-8
TGTGCCAGCAGCTTAGATTGGGACAGGCATTCACCCCTCCACTTT,CASSLDWDRHSPLHF,TRBJ1-6,.,TRBD1,TRBV11-2
TGTGCCAGCTCATGGGACAGGGCAACTAATGAAAAACTGTTTTTT,CASSWDRATNEKLFF,TRBJ1-4,.,TRBD1,TRBV18
TGCGCCAGCAGCTTGGGGGGACAGGGTGGCTATGGCTACACCTTC,CASSLGGQGGYGYTF,TRBJ1-2,.,TRBD1,TRBV5-1
TGTGCCAGCAGCCCAGCGGGAGGGCCTGGCGAGCAGTACTTC,CASSPAGGPGEQYF,TRBJ2-7,.,TRBD2,TRBV6-5
TGTGCCAGCAGCCCCGTCGGGACTAGCACCGCGGGGGAGCTGTTTTTT,CASSPVGTSTAGELFF,TRBJ2-2,.,TRBD2,TRBV7-2
TGTGCCAGCAGTAACGGACAGGCCTACGAGCAGTACTTC,CASSNGQAYEQYF,TRBJ2-7,.,TRBD1,TRBV6-1
TGCGCCAGCAGCTCCGGGACAGGGCACTATGGCTACACCTTC,CASSSGTGHYGYTF,TRBJ1-2,.,TRBD1,TRBV5-1
TGTGCCAGCAGCCCCCGGGGGGTAGCCAAAAACATTCAGTACTTC,CASSPRGVAKNIQYF,TRBJ2-4,.,TRBD2,TRBV7-2
TGTGCCAGCAGCTGGGTGATGGGACAGGGGTTAATAGATACGCAGTATTTT,CASSWVMGQGLIDTQYF,TRBJ2-3,.,TRBD1,TRBV7-6
TGTGCCAGCAGCCCGGCCCCCACTGGGGAGGGGAATGAGCAGTTCTTC,CASSPAPTGEGNEQFF,TRBJ2-1,.,TRBD2,TRBV7-3